Listed below are T cell receptor beta chains from one sample, sequenced in a study of regulatory T cells in long-lasting Graves disease. MiXCR was run by TCRdb on the multiplex PCR reads, yielding one entry per CDR3 protein. The table includes more than 650,000 distinct CDR3 sequences, about 30% detected once. The sample here was peripheral blood mononuclear cells (PBMCs), taken when the disease was refractory, from a patient treated with antithyroid drugs. These receptors all stem from a female donor with Graves disease. CDR3s include the opening cysteine and the closing phenylalanine or tryptophan. D genes are given only for firm matches. Rows may omit the clone size; those that give it use once, few, many or a size class.

D: -; size: many; V: TRBV2; J: TRBJ1-6; CDR3: CASSEGPRTGSPLHF; DNA: TGTGCCAGCAGTGAAGGCCCAAGGACCGGTTCACCCCTCCACTTT
D: TRBD1; size: many; V: TRBV28; J: TRBJ1-4; CDR3: CAIRTGTGTNEKLFF; DNA: TGTGCCATCCGAACCGGGACAGGGACTAATGAAAAACTGTTTTTT
D: TRBD1; size: -; V: TRBV19; J: TRBJ1-1; CDR3: CATYRGQTEAFF; DNA: TGTGCCACCTACAGGGGTCAGACTGAAGCTTTCTTT
D: TRBD2; size: -; V: TRBV20-1; J: TRBJ2-7; CDR3: CSAAPSGAPYEQYF; DNA: TGCAGTGCTGCCCCTAGCGGGGCACCCTACGAGCAGTACTTC
D: TRBD1; size: few; V: TRBV29-1; J: TRBJ1-2; CDR3: CSATGGQDNYGYTF; DNA: TGCAGCGCAACCGGGGGACAGGATAACTATGGCTACACCTTC
D: -; size: once; V: TRBV10-3; J: TRBJ1-5; CDR3: CAISPEGGWSNQPQHF; DNA: TGTGCCATCAGCCCTGAAGGGGGATGGAGCAATCAGCCCCAGCATTTT
D: -; size: many; V: TRBV2; J: TRBJ1-2; CDR3: CASTLLGTNYGYTF; DNA: TGTGCCAGCACCCTCCTCGGCACCAACTATGGCTACACCTTC
D: TRBD1; size: -; V: TRBV15; J: TRBJ1-6; CDR3: CATSRDRKRDRGGNSPLHF; DNA: TGTGCCACCAGCAGAGATCGGAAGAGAGACAGGGGGGGGAATTCACCCCTCCACTTT
D: -; size: -; V: TRBV12-3/TRBV12-4; J: TRBJ1-6; CDR3: CASSEARGTYNSPLHF; DNA: TGTGCCAGCAGTGAGGCCCGGGGTACCTATAATTCACCCCTCCACTTT
D: -; size: -; V: TRBV29-1; J: TRBJ2-1; CDR3: CSVEETSSYNEQFF; DNA: TGCAGCGTTGAGGAGACCAGCTCCTACAATGAGCAGTTCTTC
D: -; size: few; V: TRBV9; J: TRBJ1-6; CDR3: CASSADSVSLNSPLHF; DNA: TGTGCCAGCAGCGCTGACAGCGTCTCTCTAAATTCACCCCTCCACTTT
D: TRBD1; size: -; V: TRBV12-3/TRBV12-4; J: TRBJ1-1; CDR3: CASIRDRRLNTEAFF; DNA: TGTGCCAGCATCCGGGACAGGAGGCTGAACACTGAAGCTTTCTTT
D: -; size: few; V: TRBV18; J: TRBJ2-7; CDR3: CASSPTPNYEQYF; DNA: TGTGCCAGCTCACCAACACCGAATTACGAGCAGTACTTC
D: -; size: once; V: TRBV6-1; J: TRBJ1-5; CDR3: CASSARDHNQPQPF; DNA: TGTGCCAGCAGTGCCCGGGACCACAATCAGCCCCAGCCTTTT
D: TRBD1; size: -; V: TRBV20-1; J: TRBJ1-5; CDR3: CSASRDRGYQPQHF; DNA: TGCAGTGCTTCCCGGGACAGGGGATATCAGCCCCAGCATTTT
D: TRBD1; size: few; V: TRBV27; J: TRBJ1-6; CDR3: CASRTTGQGDNSPLHF; DNA: TGTGCCAGCAGAACTACCGGACAGGGTGACAATTCACCCCTCCACTTT
D: -; size: -; V: TRBV12-3/TRBV12-4; J: TRBJ2-7; CDR3: CASSVATLYEQYF; DNA: TGTGCCAGCAGTGTCGCGACTCTATACGAGCAGTACTTC
D: -; size: -; V: TRBV6-5; J: TRBJ1-1; CDR3: CASSYRYGPNTEAFF; DNA: TGTGCCAGCAGTTACAGATACGGGCCGAACACTGAAGCTTTCTTT
D: -; size: -; V: TRBV6-1; J: TRBJ1-2; CDR3: CASSENMNYGYTF; DNA: TGCGCCAGCAGTGAAAACATGAACTATGGCTACACCTTC
D: -; size: -; V: TRBV7-2; J: TRBJ1-4; CDR3: CASSQTPRRGEKLFF; DNA: TGTGCCAGCAGCCAGACACCCCGGCGGGGTGAAAAACTGTTTTTT
D: -; size: -; V: TRBV9; J: TRBJ2-5; CDR3: CASSVVPNGETQYF; DNA: TGTGCCAGCAGCGTAGTTCCTAACGGGGAGACCCAGTACTTC
D: TRBD1; size: few; V: TRBV19; J: TRBJ1-5; CDR3: CASSIGRHRGSNQPQHF; DNA: TGTGCCAGTAGTATAGGCCGACACAGGGGGAGCAATCAGCCCCAGCATTTT
D: TRBD2; size: -; V: TRBV11-3; J: TRBJ2-1; CDR3: CASSFRGGLAGLNEQFF; DNA: TGTGCCAGCAGCTTTAGGGGGGGACTAGCGGGCCTCAATGAGCAGTTCTTC
D: TRBD1; size: -; V: TRBV6-1; J: TRBJ1-2; CDR3: CASSDLGTDEEHYGYTF; DNA: TGTGCCAGCAGTGACCTAGGGACAGATGAAGAACACTATGGCTACACCTTC
D: -; size: -; V: TRBV10-3; J: TRBJ1-1; CDR3: CAIREGGTEAFF; DNA: TGTGCCATCAGGGAGGGAGGTACTGAAGCTTTCTTT
D: -; size: -; V: TRBV29-1; J: TRBJ1-2; CDR3: CSADNNYGYTF; DNA: TGCAGCGCGGACAATAACTATGGCTACACCTTC
D: -; size: many; V: TRBV6-1; J: TRBJ2-7; CDR3: CASSDSFYEQYF; DNA: TGTGCCAGCAGCGACAGTTTCTACGAGCAGTACTTC
D: TRBD2; size: -; V: TRBV27; J: TRBJ2-3; CDR3: CASSLGLAGGPMSTDTQYF; DNA: TGTGCCAGCAGTTTGGGACTAGCGGGAGGCCCCATGAGCACAGATACGCAGTATTTT
D: -; size: few; V: TRBV9; J: TRBJ2-4; CDR3: CASSVSPGTKNIQYF; DNA: TGTGCCAGCAGCGTGAGCCCGGGAACAAAAAACATTCAGTACTTC
D: -; size: -; V: TRBV3-1; J: TRBJ1-2; CDR3: CASSQGPFYGYTF; DNA: TGTGCCAGCAGCCAAGGTCCGTTCTATGGCTACACCTTC
D: -; size: -; V: TRBV28; J: TRBJ2-3; CDR3: CASSLTGFVDTQYF; DNA: TGTGCCAGCAGTTTAACAGGCTTCGTGGATACGCAGTATTTT
D: TRBD1; size: -; V: TRBV7-3; J: TRBJ1-2; CDR3: CASSPTPSTTGELGYTF; DNA: TGTGCCAGCAGCCCGACCCCCTCCACGACAGGGGAGTTAGGCTACACCTTC
D: TRBD1; size: few; V: TRBV7-9; J: TRBJ1-1; CDR3: CVVTGGSTEAFF; DNA: TGTGTAGTGACAGGGGGCAGTACTGAAGCTTTCTTT
D: -; size: -; V: TRBV2; J: TRBJ1-5; CDR3: CASSEARPSDQPQHF; DNA: TGTGCCAGCAGTGAAGCCCGACCGTCGGACCAGCCCCAGCATTTT
D: TRBD2; size: many; V: TRBV11-2; J: TRBJ2-4; CDR3: CASSLGAGVAKNIQYF; DNA: TGTGCCAGCAGCTTAGGAGCGGGAGTAGCCAAAAACATTCAGTACTTC
D: -; size: -; V: TRBV12-3/TRBV12-4; J: TRBJ1-2; CDR3: CASTAVGSGYTF; DNA: TGTGCCAGCACCGCCGTGGGATCTGGCTACACCTTC
D: TRBD1; size: few; V: TRBV20-1; J: TRBJ2-7; CDR3: CSALTGGSYEQYF; DNA: TGCAGTGCTCTGACAGGGGGCTCCTACGAGCAGTACTTC
D: -; size: -; V: TRBV5-1; J: TRBJ2-4; CDR3: CASSLSGFQNIQYF; DNA: TGCGCCAGCAGCTTGTCAGGGTTCCAAAACATTCAGTACTTC
D: TRBD1; size: -; V: TRBV13; J: TRBJ1-1; CDR3: CASSTRQGWDTEAFF; DNA: TGTGCCAGCAGCACCCGACAGGGATGGGACACTGAAGCTTTCTTT
D: -; size: few; V: TRBV11-2; J: TRBJ2-7; CDR3: CASSLDWMSHEQYF; DNA: TGTGCCAGCAGCTTAGATTGGATGAGCCACGAGCAGTACTTC
D: -; size: few; V: TRBV19; J: TRBJ1-2; CDR3: CASSTSGGYRYTF; DNA: TGTGCCAGTAGCACCAGTGGAGGCTACCGCTACACCTTC
D: TRBD1; size: many; V: TRBV6-2/TRBV6-3; J: TRBJ1-2; CDR3: CASRQDRTLYGYTF; DNA: TGTGCCAGCAGACAGGACAGGACCCTCTATGGCTACACCTTC